The 30 T cell receptor beta chains below were found in one sample sequenced in a study of blood T cell repertoires in COVID-19. Data came from immunoSEQ multiplex PCR; TCRdb stores just in-frame clones and leaves some out. The table lists 100,000 to 150,000 clones, roughly 90% of them singletons, with roughly 18% in the top ten. The source material was peripheral blood. Receptor source: a middle-aged man with active or convalescent COVID-19.

The chain's CDR3 is CASSSDRVAYGYTF. Written as DNA, the CDR3 is TGTGCCAGCAGTTCGGACAGGGTGGCCTATGGCTACACCTTC. The genes are TRBV11-2 and TRBJ1-2; 8 positions match TRBD1. The CDR3 is 14 residues long. Losses at the gene ends were 6 bases for V and 4 bases for J; bases not matched to a gene: 7. Germline assignment: CDR1 SGHAT and CDR2 FQNNGV.

This chain connects TRBV25-1 to TRBJ2-1, with 13 bases identical to TRBD2. Germline V gives CDR1 MGHDK, CDR2 SYGVNS. The CDR3 runs 15 residues. V gave up 4 bases and J gave up 10 bases; unmatched junction bases: 7. This chain's CDR3 is CASSGGLAGTYEQFF. DNA for the CDR3: TGTGCCAGCAGTGGGGGACTAGCGGGAACCTACGAGCAGTTCTTC.

The rearrangement links TRBV7-2 to TRBJ2-5; tentative D call: TRBD2 (5 bases). Trimming removed 5 bases from V and 4 bases from J, with 11 bases in between. CDR3 size: 13 residues. Germline assignment: CDR1 SGHTA and CDR2 FQGNSA. The CDR3 here is CASSPGVGETQYF. CDR3 DNA: TGTGCCAGCAGCCCCGGGGTTGGAGAGACCCAGTACTTC. The full variable domain, its missing parts supplied by reference TRBV7-2 and TRBJ2-5, is GAGVSQSPSNKVTEKGKDVELRCDPISGHTALYWYRQSLGQGLEFLIYFQGNSAPDKSGLPSDRFSAERTGGSVSTLTIQRTQQEDSAVYLCASSPGVGETQYFGPGTRLLVL.

V and J are TRBV12-3 or TRBV12-4 and TRBJ1-5, with D unclear. The CDR3 consists of 13 residues. V was cut by 4 bases and J by 4 bases, with 8 bases left in between. CDR3 loop: CASSWAPNQPQHF. The CDR3 DNA is TGTGCCAGCAGTTGGGCGCCTAATCAGCCCCAGCATTTT.

V and J are TRBV7-8 and TRBJ2-7; D unclear. V lost 1 base and J 2 bases, leaving 9 bases between the germline ends. Germline loops: CDR1 SGHVS, CDR2 FQNEAQ. The CDR3 is made up of 14 amino acids. The CDR3 DNA sequence: TGTGCCAGCAGCTTAGGCGGATCCACCTACGAGCAGTACTTC. This codes for CASSLGGSTYEQYF.

The rearrangement joins TRBV10-3 to TRBJ2-3; 7 nucleotides line up with TRBD2. J gave up 4 bases and V 4 bases, and 14 bases lay outside the gene matches. Germline V gene lookup returns CDR1 ENHRY and CDR2 SYGVKD. The CDR3 totals 17 residues. The CDR3: CAISGPFGGRDPDTQYF. CDR3 nucleotides: TGTGCCATCAGTGGCCCCTTTGGGGGGAGGGATCCAGATACGCAGTATTTT.

This rearrangement joins TRBV5-1 to TRBJ2-7, with D possibly matching TRBD1 (5 bases). V was clipped by 4 bases and J by 4 bases, with 12 bases between them. CDR1 and CDR2 from the germline V gene are SGHRS and YFSETQ. CDR3 size: 13 residues. CDR3 sequence reads: CASSRDQGYEQYF. The CDR3 bases are TGCGCCAGCAGCCGCGACCAGGGTTACGAGCAGTACTTC.

The sample holds one count of this clone. V usage is TRBV6-5 and J usage is TRBJ2-5; D call uncertain. Trimming removed 6 bases from V and 4 bases from J, with 6 bases in between. This CDR3 comprises 11 residues. Germline V lookup: CDR1 MNHEY, CDR2 SVGAGI. The CDR3 nucleotides are TGTGCCAGCAGATCCTCAGAGACCCAGTACTTC. It is translated as CASRSSETQYF.

The chain joins TRBV29-1 to TRBJ1-4, with TRBD1 matching 9 bases. The CDR3 runs to 13 residues. The germline gives CDR1 SQVTM, CDR2 ANQGSEA. Trimming at V came to 5 bases and at J to 6 bases, leaving 4 bases not matched to a gene. As DNA, the CDR3 is TGCAGCGTTACAGGGGGCGGAGATGAAAAACTGTTTTTT. It encodes CSVTGGGDEKLFF.

V gene TRBV19 combines with J gene TRBJ1-2; D uncertain. V gave up 6 bases and J gave up 4 bases, with 21 bases separating them. The CDR3 totals 16 residues. Germline CDR1 LNHDA, CDR2 SQIVND (reference sequence). The CDR3 loop is CASSLHIGAASYGYTF. CDR3 coding DNA: TGTGCCAGTAGCCTACATATTGGTGCAGCTAGCTATGGCTACACCTTC. Full variable domain (remainder filled in from reference TRBV19 and TRBJ1-2): DGGITQSPKYLFRKEGQNVTLSCEQNLNHDAMYWYRQDPGQGLRLIYYSQIVNDFQKGDIAEGYSVSREKKESFPLTVTSAQKNPTAFYLCASSLHIGAASYGYTFGSGTRLTVV.

This clone was recorded only once. V and J are TRBV20-1 and TRBJ2-7; 15 nucleotides line up with TRBD2. The CDR3 loop spans 17 amino acids. V shed 3 bases and J 1 base; nucleotides not matched to a gene: 7. Germline values: CDR1 DFQATT, CDR2 SNEGSKA (reference sequence). CDR3 DNA: TGCAGTGCTAGTGGGACTAGCGGGGGGTCCAGTTCCTACGAGCAGTACTTC. Translated, it gives CSASGTSGGSSSYEQYF.

This chain uses TRBV11-2 with TRBJ1-1, with TRBD1 as a possible D gene (5 bases). The length of the CDR3 is 13 residues. The ends were cut back, 4 bases at V and 5 bases at J, with 11 bases in the middle. Germline V gives CDR1 SGHAT, CDR2 FQNNGV. CDR3 in amino acids: CASSYGARTEAFF. The DNA for the CDR3 is TGTGCCAGCAGCTATGGGGCCCGGACTGAAGCTTTCTTT.

The CDR3 DNA is TGTGCCAGCAGCCAAGTCGTAACTAGCGGGAGCAACGAGCAGTACTTC. It codes for CASSQVVTSGSNEQYF. The chain links TRBV3-1 (or the pseudogene TRBV3-2) to TRBJ2-7; 11 bases align to TRBD2. This CDR3 spans 16 amino acids. With V trimmed by 1 base and J by 5 bases, 7 bases remained unmatched. CDR1 and CDR2 (germline): LGHDT, YNNKEL (reference sequence).

In DNA form, the CDR3 reads TGTGCCAGCGCGGCAGGGGGATATAATTCACCCCTCCACTTT. Translating gives CASAAGGYNSPLHF. The V gene is TRBV25-1, the J gene TRBJ1-6; the match to TRBD1 covers 7 bases. V shed 8 bases, J shed 4 bases, and the junction held 5 bases outside the gene matches. Germline CDR1 MGHDK, CDR2 SYGVNS. The CDR3 covers 14 residues.

The rearrangement uses TRBV27 and TRBJ2-2, with D perhaps matching TRBD1 (5 bases). The CDR3 covers 14 residues. Germline assignment: CDR1 MNHEY and CDR2 SMNVEV (reference sequence). Trimming took 2 bases from V and 3 from J, leaving 7 bases between them. The CDR3 DNA is TGTGCCAGCAGTTTAGGACAACACACCGGGGAGCTGTTTTTT. Residues: CASSLGQHTGELFF.

The genes are TRBV19 and TRBJ2-6; the D gene is possibly TRBD1 (6 bases). Between the trimmed V and J ends, which lost 6 bases and 0 bases, there was a span of 30 bases. The CDR3 loop spans 22 amino acids. CDR1 and CDR2 (germline): LNHDA, SQIVND (reference sequence). The chain's CDR3 is CASRIRHRLRAGDPSGANVLTF. CDR3 nucleotides: TGTGCCAGTAGGATTCGGCACCGTCTTCGGGCAGGGGACCCCTCTGGGGCCAACGTCCTGACTTTC.

This clone appeared once. This chain joins TRBV10-3 and TRBJ2-1; 8 bases match TRBD2. The CDR3 is 17 amino acids. Trimming removed 8 bases from V and 1 base from J; junction bases left unmatched: 13. Per the germline V gene, CDR1 is ENHRY and CDR2 is SYGVKD. This CDR3 reads CAIGSPPGLVSYNEQFF. DNA of the CDR3: TGTGCCATCGGGAGTCCGCCGGGACTAGTTTCCTACAATGAGCAGTTCTTC.

The rearrangement links TRBV6-5 to TRBJ1-1, with D uncertain. The CDR3 extends over 15 amino acids. Trimming left V 6 bases short and J 0 bases short, with 14 bases between. CDR1 is MNHEY and CDR2 is SVGAGI in the germline V gene. The CDR3 loop reads CASSLRSTMNTEAFF. The CDR3 bases are TGTGCCAGCAGCCTTAGGAGTACCATGAACACTGAAGCTTTCTTT.

CDR3 residues: CASSMLGAHSPLHF. The DNA for the CDR3 is TGTGCCAGCAGTATGTTAGGAGCTCATTCACCCCTCCACTTT. This chain uses TRBV25-1 with TRBJ1-6; D unclear. Looked up from germline, CDR1 is MGHDK and CDR2 is SYGVNS. Trimming removed 5 bases at V and 8 bases at J, with 13 bases between. This CDR3 has 14 amino acids.

This chain uses TRBV29-1 with TRBJ2-1; 7 bases are shared with TRBD2. The length of the CDR3 is 16 residues. Germline assignment: CDR1 SQVTM and CDR2 ANQGSEA. V was pared by 4 bases and J by 1 base, with 10 bases of the junction left unmatched. CDR3 bases: TGCAGCGTTGTTTCTTACGGGGGACTATCCTACAATGAGCAGTTCTTC. Encoded protein: CSVVSYGGLSYNEQFF.

The V gene is TRBV3-1 (or the pseudogene TRBV3-2), the J gene TRBJ2-6; D gene uncertain. The CDR3 sequence is 16 residues long. V lost 1 base and J lost 0, with 7 bases in between. CDR1 and CDR2 from the germline V gene are LGHDT and YNNKEL (reference sequence). The CDR3 region is CASSQGAYSGANVLTF. CDR3 in DNA: TGTGCCAGCAGCCAAGGGGCTTACTCTGGGGCCAACGTCCTGACTTTC.

The V and J genes are TRBV7-9 and TRBJ2-7, with 10 bases matching TRBD1. Germline assignment: CDR1 SEHNR and CDR2 FQNEAQ (reference sequence). The CDR3 extends over 16 amino acids. After removal of 5 bases from V and 1 base from J, the junction contained 8 bases not matched to a gene. The CDR3 is CASSRLLGQGSYEQYF. The DNA for the CDR3 is TGTGCCAGCAGCCGACTCCTGGGACAGGGGTCCTACGAGCAGTACTTC.

J is TRBJ1-4 and V is TRBV28; D uncertain. The CDR3 is 15 amino acids. CDR1 is MDHEN, CDR2 SYDVKM, per germline. V was pared by 5 bases and J by 0 bases, with 10 bases between. As DNA, the CDR3 is TGTGCCAGCAGTCCCCCGAGAGCAACTAATGAAAAACTGTTTTTT. Its translation: CASSPPRATNEKLFF. Supplemented by reference TRBV28 and TRBJ1-4, the full variable domain reads DVKVTQSSRYLVKRTGEKVFLECVQDMDHENMFWYRQDPGLGLRLIYFSYDVKMKEKGDIPEGYSVSREKKERFSLILESASTNQTSMYLCASSPPRATNEKLFFGSGTQLSVL.

This chain connects TRBV28 to TRBJ2-5; 7 bases agree with TRBD1. This CDR3 spans 14 amino acids. Trimming took 4 bases from V and 9 from J; bases not matched to a gene: 11. Germline loops: CDR1 MDHEN, CDR2 SYDVKM. The CDR3 here is CASSSYRGARPQYF. DNA of the CDR3: TGTGCCAGCAGTTCCTACAGGGGCGCTAGGCCCCAGTACTTC.

The chain is built from TRBV19 and TRBJ2-7; TRBD1 matches 8 bases. The CDR3 loop spans 15 amino acids. The J segment lost 0 bases and the V segment lost 3 bases, leaving 4 bases of the junction unmatched. The germline V gene encodes CDR1 LNHDA and CDR2 SQIVND (reference sequence). The CDR3 loop reads CASSISGTGSYEQYF. In DNA form, the CDR3 reads TGTGCCAGTAGTATCTCCGGGACAGGCTCCTACGAGCAGTACTTC.

J is TRBJ1-2 and V is TRBV14; tentative D call: TRBD1 (6 bases). V lost 1 base and J lost 5, with 17 bases in between. The germline CDR1 and CDR2 sequences are SGHDN and FVKESK. The CDR3 is made up of 16 amino acids. The CDR3 DNA sequence: TGTGCCAGCAGCCAAGTGGCCGGGTCAGGGGTTTATGGCTACACCTTC. Translated, it gives CASSQVAGSGVYGYTF.

The chain links TRBV20-1 to TRBJ2-1; TRBD2 aligns across 10 bases. Germline V gene lookup returns CDR1 DFQATT and CDR2 SNEGSKA (reference sequence). This CDR3 region has 14 residues. V was pared by 3 bases and J by 6 bases, with 5 bases of the junction left unmatched. Written as DNA, the CDR3 is TGCAGTGCTAGTTTCCTAGCGGGAGCCAATGAGCAGTTCTTC. Its protein product is CSASFLAGANEQFF.

The chain recombines TRBV7-2 with TRBJ2-5, with a weak D call TRBD2 (6 bases). V dropped 0 bases and J dropped 1 base, with 21 bases sitting between them. Germline CDR1 reads SGHTA; CDR2 reads FQGNSA. The CDR3 runs 19 residues. In DNA, the CDR3 is TGTGCCAGCAGCTTAGCTGGGGTATCAGATGTAGCGGCCCAAGAGACCCAGTACTTC. Translation gives CASSLAGVSDVAAQETQYF.

The rearrangement links TRBV10-1 to TRBJ1-3, with 7 nucleotides matching TRBD1. Trimming at V came to 3 bases and at J to 0 bases, leaving 5 bases not matched to a gene. Germline CDR1 is WNHNN and CDR2 is SYGVQD (reference sequence). The CDR3 runs to 16 residues. In DNA, the CDR3 is TGCGCCAGCAGTGAAGGGACAGCCGGCTCTGGAAACACCATATATTTT. This codes for CASSEGTAGSGNTIYF.

The genes are TRBV4-1 and TRBJ1-1; D might be TRBD1 (6 bases). This CDR3 is built from 14 residues. Trimming pared 2 bases from V and 1 base from J, leaving 8 bases between. Germline assignment: CDR1 MGHRA and CDR2 YSYEKL. Here the CDR3 reads CASSQWTANTEAFF. The CDR3 DNA reads as TGCGCCAGCAGCCAATGGACAGCGAACACTGAAGCTTTCTTT.